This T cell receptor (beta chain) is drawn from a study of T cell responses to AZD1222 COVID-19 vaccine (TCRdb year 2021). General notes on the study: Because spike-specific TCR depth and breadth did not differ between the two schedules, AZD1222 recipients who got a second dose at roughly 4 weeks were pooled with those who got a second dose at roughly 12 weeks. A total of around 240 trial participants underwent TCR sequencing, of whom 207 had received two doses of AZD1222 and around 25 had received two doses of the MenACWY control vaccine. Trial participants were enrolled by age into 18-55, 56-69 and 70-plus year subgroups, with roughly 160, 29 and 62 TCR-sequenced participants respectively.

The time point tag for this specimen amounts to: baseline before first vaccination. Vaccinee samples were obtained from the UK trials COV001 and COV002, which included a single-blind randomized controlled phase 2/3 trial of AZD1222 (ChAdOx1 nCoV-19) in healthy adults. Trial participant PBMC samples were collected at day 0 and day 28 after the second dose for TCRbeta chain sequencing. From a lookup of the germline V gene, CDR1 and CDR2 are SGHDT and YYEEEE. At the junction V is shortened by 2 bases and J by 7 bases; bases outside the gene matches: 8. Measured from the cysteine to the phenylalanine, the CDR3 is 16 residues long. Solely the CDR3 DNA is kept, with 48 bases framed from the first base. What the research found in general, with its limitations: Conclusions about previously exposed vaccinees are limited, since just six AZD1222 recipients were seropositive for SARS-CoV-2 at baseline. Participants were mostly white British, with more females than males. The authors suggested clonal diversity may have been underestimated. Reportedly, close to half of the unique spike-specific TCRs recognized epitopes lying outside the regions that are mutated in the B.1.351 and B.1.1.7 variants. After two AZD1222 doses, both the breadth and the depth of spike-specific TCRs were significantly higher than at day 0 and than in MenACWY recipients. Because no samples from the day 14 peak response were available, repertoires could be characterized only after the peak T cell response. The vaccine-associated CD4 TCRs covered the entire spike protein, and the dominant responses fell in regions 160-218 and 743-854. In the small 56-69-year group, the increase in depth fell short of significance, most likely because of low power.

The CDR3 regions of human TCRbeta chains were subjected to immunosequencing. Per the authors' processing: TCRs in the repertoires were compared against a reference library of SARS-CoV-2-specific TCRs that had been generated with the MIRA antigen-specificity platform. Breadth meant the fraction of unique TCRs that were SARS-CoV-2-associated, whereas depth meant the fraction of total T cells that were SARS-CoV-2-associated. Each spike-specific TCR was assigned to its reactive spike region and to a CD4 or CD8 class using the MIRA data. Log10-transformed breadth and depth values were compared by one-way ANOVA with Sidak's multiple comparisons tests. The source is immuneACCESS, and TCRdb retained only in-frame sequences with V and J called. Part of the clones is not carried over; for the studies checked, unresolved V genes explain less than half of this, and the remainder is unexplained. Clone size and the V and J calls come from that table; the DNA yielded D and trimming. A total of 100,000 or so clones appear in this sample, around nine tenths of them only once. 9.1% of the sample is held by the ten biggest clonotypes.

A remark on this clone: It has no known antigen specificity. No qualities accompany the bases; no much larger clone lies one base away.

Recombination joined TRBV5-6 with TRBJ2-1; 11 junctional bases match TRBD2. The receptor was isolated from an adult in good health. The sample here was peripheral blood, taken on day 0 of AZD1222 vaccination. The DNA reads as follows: TGTGCCAGCAGCTTATATAGCGGGAGGGCCGGGAATGAGCAGTTCTTC. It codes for CASSLYSGRAGNEQFF.